This T cell receptor (beta chain) came from a study of response to subunit inactivated influenza vaccine. Overall study results and limits: The authors suggested that every seasonal influenza vaccination recruits few new T cells.

A word on this clonotype: Its antigen is currently unknown.

TCRdb fed the RT-PCR reads into MiXCR, producing one record per CDR3 protein. This sample has fewer than 800,000 distinct CDR3 sequences, with around 14% found just once. The V gene end was trimmed by 3 bases and the J gene end by 3 bases; junction bases not matched to a gene: 4. Germline-derived CDR1 and CDR2 are DFQATT and SNEGSKA (reference sequence). The CDR3 runs to 13 residues. This clonotype was sampled from a man aged 50 or older who received an inactivated influenza vaccine. Source: PBMCs from blood, taken about 13 days after vaccination. The rearrangement links TRBV20-1 to TRBJ2-7; 8 bases agree with TRBD1. The CDR3 loop reads CSARVGQDYEQYF. CDR3 sequence (DNA): TGCAGTGCTAGGGTGGGACAGGACTACGAGCAGTACTTC.